This is a list of T cell receptor beta chains from one sample in a study of T cell repertoires in cytomegalovirus infection. TCRdb used MiXCR to reprocess the reads, holding one entry per CDR3 protein. The table includes approximately 750,000 distinct CDR3 sequences, less than 40% detected once. The specimen was PBMCs. Receptor source: a human donor in good health (CMV status not recorded). Some clones in this sample may be carry-over from other donors' samples. CDR3s include the opening cysteine and the closing phenylalanine or tryptophan. Each record gives: J gene, V gene, D gene, clone size, CDR3 protein, CDR3 DNA. D genes are given only for firm matches. Not all rows give a size; the values are once, few, many and, for expanded clones, a class.

>TRBJ2-7|TRBV7-8|TRBD2|many
CASSQGPIAGGLYEQYF
TGTGCCAGCAGCCAGGGTCCAATAGCGGGAGGTCTCTACGAGCAGTACTTC
>TRBJ2-5|TRBV7-2|TRBD2|few
CASSLVGLAGGGETQYF
TGTGCCAGCAGCTTAGTTGGACTAGCGGGAGGAGGGGAGACCCAGTACTTC
>TRBJ1-1|TRBV4-2|NA|NA
CASSQGPGANTEAFF
TGTGCCAGCAGCCAAGGACCCGGGGCGAACACTGAAGCTTTCTTT
>TRBJ1-5|TRBV6-6|NA|few
CASKQGFINQPQHF
TGTGCCAGCAAACAGGGTTTTATTAATCAGCCCCAGCATTTT
>TRBJ1-3|TRBV28|TRBD1|NA
CASSLWGQGSFSGNTIYF
TGTGCCAGCAGTTTATGGGGACAGGGTAGCTTCTCTGGAAACACCATATATTTT
>TRBJ2-1|TRBV24-1|NA|NA
CATSDLGEQFF
TGTGCCACCAGTGATTTAGGTGAGCAGTTCTTC
>TRBJ1-4|TRBV6-6|NA|few
CASRPSGGRHEKLFF
TGTGCCAGCAGACCGTCCGGAGGCAGACATGAAAAACTGTTTTTT
>TRBJ2-4|TRBV28|NA|few
CASSPLRQLAKNIQYF
TGTGCCAGCAGTCCCCTGCGTCAACTAGCCAAAAACATTCAGTACTTC
>TRBJ2-1|TRBV7-8|NA|few
CASSLSPSDYNEQFF
TGTGCCAGCAGCTTAAGCCCCAGCGACTACAATGAGCAGTTCTTC
>TRBJ2-1|TRBV7-2|NA|many
CASRPGLANEQFF
TGTGCCAGCAGGCCCGGGCTTGCCAATGAGCAGTTCTTC
>TRBJ2-7|TRBV10-3|TRBD1|NA
CAIKGQGNEQYF
TGTGCCATCAAGGGACAGGGGAACGAGCAGTACTTC
>TRBJ2-7|TRBV5-6|TRBD1|NA
CASSLPGQGAGEYF
TGTGCCAGCAGCTTACCGGGACAGGGGGCTGGGGAGTACTTC
>TRBJ2-3|TRBV6-2/TRBV6-3|NA|few
CASSLRGLRSTDTQYF
TGTGCCAGCAGCCTCAGGGGACTACGAAGCACAGATACGCAGTATTTT
>TRBJ2-5|TRBV19|NA|few
CASSSDLEGMGETQYF
TGTGCCAGTAGTTCTGACCTGGAGGGCATGGGAGAGACCCAGTACTTC
>TRBJ2-5|TRBV7-9|NA|few
CASDNVGRGGETQYF
TGTGCCAGCGACAATGTGGGCAGGGGAGGAGAGACCCAGTACTTC
>TRBJ2-1|TRBV19|NA|once
CASKGLAWDEQFF
TGTGCCAGCAAAGGGCTAGCGTGGGATGAGCAGTTCTTC
>TRBJ2-1|TRBV6-2/TRBV6-3|NA|few
CASSYTSDSRPRGRQFF
TGTGCCAGCAGTTACACATCCGACTCCCGACCCCGGGGGAGGCAGTTCTTC
>TRBJ2-3|TRBV6-2/TRBV6-3|TRBD2|NA
CASELAGSTDTQYF
TGTGCCAGCGAACTAGCGGGAAGCACAGATACGCAGTATTTT
>TRBJ2-1|TRBV28|TRBD1|NA
CASSLRTGGSYNEQFF
TGTGCCAGCAGTCTCCGGACAGGGGGCTCCTACAATGAGCAGTTCTTC
>TRBJ1-6|TRBV5-6|NA|NA
CASSYYSGRSPLHF
TGTGCCAGCAGCTACTACTCCGGCCGTTCACCCCTCCACTTT
>TRBJ1-2|TRBV5-4|NA|NA
CASSLSDGYTF
TGTGCCAGCAGCTTGTCGGATGGCTACACCTTC
>TRBJ2-5|TRBV2|NA|NA
CASSDCVHAQETQYF
TGTGCCAGCAGTGACTGTGTTCATGCCCAAGAGACCCAGTACTTC
>TRBJ2-7|TRBV7-6|NA|many
CASSLDGVPYEQYF
TGTGCCAGCAGCTTAGATGGGGTACCCTACGAGCAGTACTTC
>TRBJ2-5|TRBV28|NA|few
CASSLSGTIPQETQYF
TGTGCCAGCAGTTTGTCAGGGACCATTCCACAAGAGACCCAGTACTTC
>TRBJ2-5|TRBV20-1|NA|NA
CSRGPRETQYF
TGCAGTCGAGGGCCCAGGGAGACCCAGTACTTC
>TRBJ1-3|TRBV7-9|NA|few
CATPMSSGNTIYF
TGTGCCACGCCAATGAGCTCTGGAAACACCATATATTTT
>TRBJ1-1|TRBV6-5|NA|NA
CASREGQPNTEAFF
TGTGCCAGCAGGGAGGGACAACCGAACACTGAAGCTTTCTTT
>TRBJ1-2|TRBV6-6|NA|NA
CASSERTVPNYSYTF
TGTGCCAGCAGTGAGAGGACAGTGCCTAACTATAGCTACACCTTC
>TRBJ1-4|TRBV2|NA|NA
CASSEGRSNEKLFF
TGTGCCAGCAGTGAGGGGCGGAGTAATGAAAAACTGTTTTTT
>TRBJ2-1|TRBV12-5|NA|few
CASGLTSSYNEQFF
TGTGCTAGTGGTTTGACCAGCTCCTACAATGAGCAGTTCTTC
>TRBJ1-3|TRBV12-3/TRBV12-4|NA|NA
CASSPDRTVSGNTIYF
TGTGCCAGCAGTCCCGACCGGACGGTCTCTGGAAACACCATATATTTT
>TRBJ2-7|TRBV2|NA|NA
CASSERGFEQYF
TGTGCCAGCAGTGAGAGGGGGTTCGAGCAGTACTTC
>TRBJ1-1|TRBV7-2|NA|many
CASSSLQGRGTEAFF
TGTGCCAGCAGCTCCCTTCAGGGGAGAGGCACTGAAGCTTTCTTT
>TRBJ2-2|TRBV7-2|TRBD2|many
CASSLASSGRHIGELFF
TGTGCCAGCAGCTTAGCTTCTAGCGGGAGACATATCGGGGAGCTGTTTTTT
>TRBJ1-1|TRBV28|TRBD1|NA
CASSASQGPYTEAFF
TGTGCCAGCAGTGCTTCACAGGGGCCCTACACTGAAGCTTTCTTT
>TRBJ2-1|TRBV10-3|NA|NA
CAISGAETHEQFF
TGTGCCATCAGTGGGGCAGAGACCCATGAGCAGTTCTTC
>TRBJ1-3|TRBV4-2|NA|few
CASSQETLGRPSGNTIYF
TGTGCCAGCAGCCAAGAAACCCTTGGCAGGCCCTCTGGAAACACCATATATTTT
>TRBJ2-7|TRBV27|NA|NA
CASSTRPGGKSYEQYF
TGTGCCAGCAGTACTAGGCCCGGCGGAAAGTCCTACGAGCAGTACTTC
>TRBJ2-1|TRBV24-1|TRBD1|NA
CATSDLPGTGAGDEQFF
TGTGCCACCAGTGATTTGCCCGGGACAGGGGCCGGGGATGAGCAGTTCTTC
>TRBJ2-3|TRBV2|NA|NA
CASRPEGTQYF
TGTGCCAGCAGGCCGGAAGGTACGCAGTATTTT
>TRBJ1-2|TRBV12-3/TRBV12-4|TRBD1|NA
CASSTAGQGNYGYTF
TGTGCCAGCAGTACCGCGGGACAGGGGAACTATGGCTACACCTTC